This T cell receptor (beta chain) was retrieved from a study of regulatory T cells in long-lasting Graves disease. On the study more broadly: Graves' patients who were just diagnosed had used antithyroid drugs for under 3 months. Findings of the study overall: Repertoires from persistent disease leaned toward TRBV28, TRBJ1-2 and TRBJ2-5. Thyroid tissue went unstudied; only peripheral blood was examined.

Both iRepertoire HTBI primers and Arm-PCR of CDR3 regions were used to build the TCR beta libraries. In TCRdb, the multiplex PCR reads were re-called with MiXCR into one record per CDR3 protein. The sample yields 250,000 to 300,000 distinct CDR3 sequences, roughly 18% seen once. V shed 0 bases and J shed 1 base, with 10 bases lying between them. The CDR3 is 15 amino acids. Germline values: CDR1 SGHRS, CDR2 YFSETQ. Remarks on this clonotype: Its antigen is not identified.

The time point was: newly diagnosed GD, antithyroid drugs for less than 3 months. With RNA extracted from PBMCs as input, the TCR library was made. These data were likewise used in another study, on T cells in Graves' hyperthyroidism and ophthalmopathy. That study adds: The HTBI primer set served for first-round RT-PCR of the TCR CDR3.

The V gene is TRBV5-1, the J gene TRBJ2-5, with a weak D call TRBD2 (5 bases). Sequencing used peripheral blood mononuclear cells (PBMCs), obtained at new diagnosis, from a patient treated with antithyroid drugs. The sequence was obtained from a woman in her thirties with Graves disease. The CDR3 DNA is TGCGCCAGCAGCTTGGCTAGCAGGAGCCAAGAGACCCAGTACTTC. This sequence encodes CASSLASRSQETQYF.